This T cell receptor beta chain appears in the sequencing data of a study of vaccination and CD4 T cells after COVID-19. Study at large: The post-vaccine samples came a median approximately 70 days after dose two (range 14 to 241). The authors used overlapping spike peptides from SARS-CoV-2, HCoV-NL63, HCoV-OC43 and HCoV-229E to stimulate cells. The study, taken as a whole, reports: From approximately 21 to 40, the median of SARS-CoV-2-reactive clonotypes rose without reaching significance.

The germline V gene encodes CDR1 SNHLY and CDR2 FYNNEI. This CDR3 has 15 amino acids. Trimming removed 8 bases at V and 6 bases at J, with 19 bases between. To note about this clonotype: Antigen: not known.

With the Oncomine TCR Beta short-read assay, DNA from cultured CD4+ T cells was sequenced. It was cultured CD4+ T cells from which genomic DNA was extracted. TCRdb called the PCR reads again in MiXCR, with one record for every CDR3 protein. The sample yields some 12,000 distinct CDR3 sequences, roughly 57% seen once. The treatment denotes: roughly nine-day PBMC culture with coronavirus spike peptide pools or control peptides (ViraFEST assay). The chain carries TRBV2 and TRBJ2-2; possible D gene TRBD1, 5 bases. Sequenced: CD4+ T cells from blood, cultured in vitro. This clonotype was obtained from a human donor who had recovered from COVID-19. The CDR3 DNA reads TGTGCCAGCCGAGCAACCCAGGGTGGTTCCGGGGAGCTGTTTTTT. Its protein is CASRATQGGSGELFF.